Listed below are T cell receptor beta chains from one sample, sequenced in a study of spatial heterogeneity in lung cancer. TCRdb recomputed calls from the 5' RACE reads with MiXCR, one row per CDR3 protein. The repertoire holds approximately 30,000 distinct CDR3 sequences, over 9.5% seen once, with around 28% in the top ten. The source was PBMCs, collected at follow-up. Source of these receptors: a female donor with early-stage non-small cell lung cancer. Both conserved end residues are part of each CDR3.

v_call cdr3_aa
TRBV2 CASSGRRGRTEAFF
TRBV7-8 CASSSTGGPFDEQFF
TRBV28 CASILGPNQPQHF
TRBV29-1 CSVWDRGTSWNEQYF
TRBV5-1 CASRREPGQGMNTEAFF
TRBV5-1 CASSYSGTSVNTQYF
TRBV5-1 CASSLVVSGTGELFF
TRBV28 CASSLRDRGHTGELFF
TRBV29-1 CSVVQAPNTGELFF
TRBV6-5 CASTPSTNYGYTF
TRBV3-1 CASSPSGGVSRFF
TRBV7-9 CASRDGTGSVETQYF
TRBV5-1 CASSLGLRQGTYEQYF
TRBV7-8 CASSLVGWGAGYLETQYF
TRBV7-9 CASSRRQGTNTGELFF
TRBV6-2/TRBV6-3 CASSYAGTGNQKLFF
TRBV21-1 CASSKARQGYSLMGYTF